This T cell receptor (beta chain) stems from a study of a mutant IDH1 vaccine in newly diagnosed glioma. Study-wide context: Radiotherapy, temozolomide, or both had been given previously, and both were given to most. Study-wide points: In 80% to 95% of patients, immune responses induced by the vaccine occurred.

Specified time point: week 35, safety follow-up. Every single dose of the vaccine, 300 ug of mutant IDH1 20-mer peptide, came with topical imiquimod. Comment on this clone: What it binds is unknown.

V lost 4 bases to trimming and J lost 0 bases, with 11 bases between them. The CDR3 is 15 residues long. Germline lookup yields CDR1 MNHEY and CDR2 SMNVEV (reference sequence). Profiled with immunoSEQ multiplex PCR; TCRdb holds only in-frame clones, not every one. The sample has roughly 44,000 clones; around 86% are singletons. Here the sequenced sample was PBMCs, taken from a glioma patient whose treatment included an IDH1 peptide vaccine. The TCR was taken from a woman in her thirties or forties with glioma. Some clones in this sample may be carry-over from other donors' samples. The rearrangement uses TRBV27 and TRBJ2-3; a weak D match, TRBD2 (5 bases). CDR3 protein: CASSSPAGSTDTQYF. CDR3 coding DNA: TGTGCCAGCAGTTCCCCCGCGGGTAGCACAGATACGCAGTATTTT.